This T cell receptor (beta chain) stems from a study of T cells in Graves' hyperthyroidism and ophthalmopathy. Orbital computed tomography, thyroid ultrasound, serum thyroxine and TRAb, and clinical symptoms together informed the diagnoses. Concerning this clonotype itself: Its specificity is not known.

Amplification yielded TCR beta CDR3 regions, with RNA transcripts as the source. HTBI primers were used for first-round RT-PCR of the TCR CDR3. TCRdb re-called the multiplex PCR reads through MiXCR, storing one row per CDR3 protein. The table lists about 560,000 distinct CDR3 sequences, approximately 15% of them singletons. Notes on the study in general: A 13 V-J signature model discriminated ophthalmopathy versus stable hyperthyroidism.

Per the germline V gene, CDR1 is LGHDT and CDR2 is YNNKEL (reference sequence). The ends were cut back, 2 bases at V and 2 bases at J, with 16 bases in the middle. CDR3 length equals 16 residues. This chain links TRBV3-1 with TRBJ2-7; D possibly uses TRBD1 or TRBD2 (5 bases each). The origin of this receptor is a woman aged 18-29 years with Graves' hyperthyroidism. The specimen sequenced was blood. This chain's CDR3 is CASSQSRWDGTYEQYF. In DNA, the CDR3 is TGTGCCAGCAGCCAATCCCGGTGGGACGGGACCTACGAGCAGTACTTC.